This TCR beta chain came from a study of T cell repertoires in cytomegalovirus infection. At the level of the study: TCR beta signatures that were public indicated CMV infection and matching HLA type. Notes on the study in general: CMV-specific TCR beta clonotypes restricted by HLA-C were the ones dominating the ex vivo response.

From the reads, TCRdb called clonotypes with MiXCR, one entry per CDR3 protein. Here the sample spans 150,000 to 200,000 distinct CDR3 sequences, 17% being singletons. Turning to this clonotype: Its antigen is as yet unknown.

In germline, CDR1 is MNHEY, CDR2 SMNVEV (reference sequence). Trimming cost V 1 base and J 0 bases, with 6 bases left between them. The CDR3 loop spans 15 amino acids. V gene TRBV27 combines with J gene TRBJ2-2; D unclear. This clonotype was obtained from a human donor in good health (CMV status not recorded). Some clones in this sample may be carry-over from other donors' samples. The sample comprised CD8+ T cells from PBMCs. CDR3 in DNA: TGTGCCAGCAGTTTATATCAGACGAACACCGGGGAGCTGTTTTTT. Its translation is CASSLYQTNTGELFF.